This is a list of T cell receptor beta chains from one sample in a study of molecular identifiers for immune sequencing clone quantification. TCRdb re-called the PCR reads through MiXCR, storing one row per CDR3 protein. The table has about 640,000 distinct CDR3 sequences, around 20% seen once. The specimen sequenced was naive CD8+ T cells from blood, with Jurkat cell RNA spiked in. All receptors come from a human donor in good health. Some libraries in this study had Jurkat cell RNA spiked in. CDR3s leave out the opening cysteine and the closing phenylalanine or tryptophan. The order of the fields is CDR3 length, V gene, clone size, CDR3 protein. For some rows the clone size is stated as once, few or many, or as a class when expanded; others skip it.

14 TRBV18 many ASSPKTGWSGTEAF
12 TRBV30 many AHDAYRENTEAF
13 TRBV24-1 few ATSDGQGGGYGYT
13 TRBV21-1 NA ASSKGKGVDQPQH
10 TRBV30 many AWSWGSGELF
14 TRBV9 NA ASGPEGTGLLGPQH
14 TRBV7-9 many ASSHGLAGVRETQY
14 TRBV5-6 many ASSFLFGGHQETQY
10 TRBV6-2/TRBV6-3 many ASSPGALGQY
15 TRBV5-4 NA ASSLEAGWGEGNEQF
14 TRBV14 many ASSPMHFVNREGYT
14 TRBV15 few ATGTIHTGGRYEQY
13 TRBV28 NA ASSFGSSTYNEQF
13 TRBV4-2 many ASAPGLGSTGELF
13 TRBV6-2/TRBV6-3 many ASSPGGSSADTQY
12 TRBV12-5 NA ASGLRGAVQDQH
12 TRBV28 NA ASSPRGGNQPQH
15 TRBV5-6 few ASSPPTGQDFGNTIY
13 TRBV5-4 many ASSFSTGHNEKLF
13 TRBV20-1 many SARARDRSPYEQY